This T cell receptor beta chain was sequenced in a study of neurological immune-mediated disorders. V trimming: 0 bases; J trimming: 0 bases; junction bases outside the gene matches: 12. Germline CDR1 and CDR2: LGHDT and YNNKEL (reference sequence). The CDR3 has 19 amino acids. This clonotype was counted ten times or more. The cDNA was synthesized by 5'RACE incorporating 10-nucleotide random UMIs. Using its own MiXCR run on the 5' RACE reads, TCRdb lists one record per CDR3 protein. The sample holds around 60,000 distinct CDR3 sequences, 3% to 4% seen once. This chain links TRBV3-1 with TRBJ2-3; 7 bases match TRBD2. The receptor comes from a woman aged 60-75 years with multiple sclerosis. Sequenced material: PBMCs. The CDR3 region has the DNA TGTGCCAGCAGCCAAGACCCTTTAGGGACTACAGAAAGCACAGATACGCAGTATTTT. Its protein is CASSQDPLGTTESTDTQYF.